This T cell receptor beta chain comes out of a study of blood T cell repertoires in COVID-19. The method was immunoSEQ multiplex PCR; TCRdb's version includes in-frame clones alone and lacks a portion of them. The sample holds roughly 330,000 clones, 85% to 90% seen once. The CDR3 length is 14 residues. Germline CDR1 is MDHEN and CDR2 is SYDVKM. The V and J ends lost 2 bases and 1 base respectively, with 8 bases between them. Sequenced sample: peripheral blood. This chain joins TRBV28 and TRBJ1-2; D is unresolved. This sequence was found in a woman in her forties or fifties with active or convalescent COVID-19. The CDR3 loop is CASSLPLRNYGYTF. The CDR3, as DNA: TGTGCCAGCAGTTTACCTCTTCGTAACTATGGCTACACCTTC.